This is a list of T cell receptor beta chains from one sample in a study of response to subunit inactivated influenza vaccine. Via MiXCR, TCRdb re-called the RT-PCR reads, giving one row per CDR3 protein. The sample has about 570,000 distinct CDR3 sequences; 10% to 15% are singletons. The sample consisted of PBMCs from blood, taken on the day of vaccination. These receptors were taken from a man aged 50-60 years who received an inactivated influenza vaccine. CDR3s include the opening cysteine and the closing phenylalanine or tryptophan. D genes are given only for firm matches. Where a row states a size, it is once, few, many or the class of an expanded clone; other rows omit it.

V gene,clone size,J gene,D gene,CDR3 DNA,CDR3 protein
TRBV28,few,TRBJ1-6,TRBD1,TGTGCCAGCAAGGGGGCGGCTAATTCACCCCTCCACTTT,CASKGAANSPLHF
TRBV6-1,few,TRBJ2-5,-,TGTGCCAGCAGTGTCCGGGCCGAAGAGACCCAGTACTTC,CASSVRAEETQYF
TRBV18,few,TRBJ2-3,-,TGTGCCAGCTCACCAAAGCAGGGTCAGACGCAGTATTTT,CASSPKQGQTQYF
TRBV4-3,many,TRBJ2-3,TRBD2,TGCGCCAGCAGCCAAGGGGCTAGCGGTTTTAGCACAGATACGCAGTATTTT,CASSQGASGFSTDTQYF
TRBV4-1,-,TRBJ1-1,TRBD1,TGCGCCAGCAGCCAAGATGGGGTCAGACAGGGGGTCAACACTGAAGCTTTCTTT,CASSQDGVRQGVNTEAFF
TRBV7-2,few,TRBJ2-2,-,TGTGCCAGCAGCTTAGATTGGGCGGGCAGGTCCGGGGAGCTGTTTTTT,CASSLDWAGRSGELFF
TRBV12-3/TRBV12-4,many,TRBJ2-7,TRBD1,TGTGCCAGCAGTGCCGACAGGGGTTACGAGCAGTACTTC,CASSADRGYEQYF
TRBV11-2,many,TRBJ2-7,TRBD2,TGTGCCAGCAGCTTATCAGGCGGGAAGTTAGCGGGGGGCTACGAGCAGTACTTC,CASSLSGGKLAGGYEQYF
TRBV4-1,few,TRBJ2-1,-,TGCGCCAGCAGCCAAGGAGAGGGGGGAGCCTACAATGAGCAGTTCTTC,CASSQGEGGAYNEQFF
TRBV28,few,TRBJ2-3,TRBD1,TGTGCCAGCAGTCTCGGACAGGGCTACCACTCAGTAGATACGCAGTATTTT,CASSLGQGYHSVDTQYF
TRBV7-9,-,TRBJ1-4,-,TGTGCCACCATGGATCCCGCAACTAATGAAAAACTGTTTTTT,CATMDPATNEKLFF
TRBV7-9,many,TRBJ2-1,TRBD1,TGTGCCAGCAGCTTCCCTCCAGGGGGCTCCTACAATGAGCAGTTCTTC,CASSFPPGGSYNEQFF
TRBV7-9,-,TRBJ2-2,TRBD2,TGTGCCAGCAGCTCCTCAGGCGGGGGGCGGACCGGGGAGCTGTTTTTT,CASSSSGGGRTGELFF
TRBV5-1,few,TRBJ2-7,TRBD1,TGCGCCAGCAGCATAGCTACAGGGGCGGTCGAGCAGTACTTC,CASSIATGAVEQYF
TRBV20-1,-,TRBJ2-1,-,TGCAGTGCTAGATGGGATGAGCAGTTCTTC,CSARWDEQFF
TRBV21-1,-,TRBJ1-1,-,TGTGCCAGCAGGGGGCCTGCGGACACTGAAGCTTTCTTT,CASRGPADTEAFF
TRBV7-2,-,TRBJ2-5,-,TGTGCCAGCAGCTTATCCGGGCACGAAGAGACCCAGTACTTC,CASSLSGHEETQYF
TRBV12-3/TRBV12-4,-,TRBJ2-2,-,TGTGCCAGCAGTCGGGCCTCCACCGGGGAGCTGTTTTTT,CASSRASTGELFF
TRBV19,-,TRBJ2-1,TRBD1,TGTGCCAGTAGTCCGGGACAGGGTTGGGGTGAGCAGTTCTTC,CASSPGQGWGEQFF
TRBV3-1,-,TRBJ2-1,TRBD2,TGTGCCAGCAGCCAAGAGAGACTAGCGGGAGGAGGTGAGCAGTTCTTC,CASSQERLAGGGEQFF
TRBV6-5,few,TRBJ2-2,-,TGTGCCAGCAGTTACTCGAAAAGCGGCACCGGGGAGCTGTTTTTT,CASSYSKSGTGELFF
TRBV10-3,many,TRBJ1-2,-,TGTGCCATCAGTGAGACCCTAAACTATGGCTACACTTTC,CAISETLNYGYTF
TRBV20-1,many,TRBJ2-3,-,TGCAGTGCTAGAGACGGGGGAAGGTCAGATACGCAGTATTTT,CSARDGGRSDTQYF
TRBV20-1,few,TRBJ2-3,TRBD2,TGCAGGGGTGCCCGGGCGCTAGCGGGAGGGAGCACAGATACGCAGTATTTT,CRGARALAGGSTDTQYF
TRBV20-1,-,TRBJ2-2,-,TGCAGTGCGCGAGCAGGGGGGGCAGGCACCGGGGAGCTGTTTTTT,CSARAGGAGTGELFF
TRBV6-1,many,TRBJ1-4,-,TGTGCCAGCAGTAGAGGGATGTCTAATGAAAAACTGTTTTTT,CASSRGMSNEKLFF
TRBV7-2,few,TRBJ2-1,-,TGTGCCAGCAGCTTAGAGGGTAGCGGAAACAATGAGCAGTTCTTC,CASSLEGSGNNEQFF
TRBV5-1,few,TRBJ2-7,TRBD2,TGCGCCAGCAGCCCGGGAGCGGGGCGCTACGAGCAGTACTTC,CASSPGAGRYEQYF
TRBV5-1,few,TRBJ2-4,TRBD1,TGCGCCAGCAGCCCGGGGGACAGGGACCCCGGCATTCAGTACTTC,CASSPGDRDPGIQYF
TRBV11-1,-,TRBJ2-5,TRBD2,TGTGCCAGCAGCTCACAACTAGCGGGAGACCAAGAGACCCAGTACTTC,CASSSQLAGDQETQYF
TRBV4-3,-,TRBJ2-3,-,TGCGCCAGCAGCCAAGATCGGGGCATTCTCACAGATACGCAGTATTTT,CASSQDRGILTDTQYF
TRBV7-6,-,TRBJ1-4,-,TGTGCCAGCAGCTTGCGGGGGGGACCTGCTAATGAAAAACTGTTTTTT,CASSLRGGPANEKLFF
TRBV5-1,many,TRBJ2-5,-,TGCGCCAGCAGCCTTCTGAGCGAGGAGACCCAGTACTTC,CASSLLSEETQYF
TRBV5-1,few,TRBJ2-2,-,TGCGCCAGCAGCTTTGTTACAGGGTCGGTTAACACCGGGGAGCTGTTTTTT,CASSFVTGSVNTGELFF
TRBV4-3,few,TRBJ2-7,TRBD2,TGCGCCAGCAGCCGCGGGAGGACTGGCTACGAGCAGTACTTC,CASSRGRTGYEQYF
TRBV12-3/TRBV12-4,many,TRBJ2-1,-,TGTGCCAGCAGCCCTACCGGCGGGGGCAACAATGAGCAGTTCTTC,CASSPTGGGNNEQFF
TRBV12-3/TRBV12-4,-,TRBJ2-5,-,TGTGCCAGCAGTCCAGGGCCCGGGGGAACCCAGTACTTC,CASSPGPGGTQYF
TRBV6-5,few,TRBJ2-3,-,TGTGCCAGCAGTTACTCGACTTTCTTTCCCGGGCAGTTCGGGGATACGCAGTATTTT,CASSYSTFFPGQFGDTQYF
TRBV3-1,-,TRBJ2-1,TRBD2,TGTGCCAGCAGCCAAGAGGGACTAGCGAGACACAATGAGCAGTTCTTC,CASSQEGLARHNEQFF
TRBV6-2/TRBV6-3,-,TRBJ1-5,-,TGTGCCAGCAGTTACCTCGAACTGGGGGGAAAGTATCAGCCCCAGCATTTT,CASSYLELGGKYQPQHF
TRBV27,many,TRBJ2-7,TRBD1,TGTGCCAGCAGTGGGGTTGGGACAGGGGCCTACGAGCAGTACTTC,CASSGVGTGAYEQYF
TRBV7-7,few,TRBJ2-2,-,TGTGCTAGCAGCAAGGGCAACGGGGAGCTGTTTTTT,CASSKGNGELFF
TRBV7-9,once,TRBJ2-1,TRBD2,TGTGCCAGCAGCTTATCAGCGGGGCGCGGATCCTACAATGAGCAGTTCTTC,CASSLSAGRGSYNEQFF
TRBV12-3/TRBV12-4,-,TRBJ1-1,-,TGTGCCAGCAGTCCCGACGGACAGCCCCCGCGGGCTTTCTTT,CASSPDGQPPRAFF